These 9 T cell receptor beta chains originate from one sample sequenced in a study of blood T cells in healthy people across ages. A second PCR of 7 to 11 cycles used a sample-barcoded 5' primer and a J-beta primer mix. TCRdb re-derived calls from the 5' RACE reads in MiXCR, one entry per CDR3 protein. The sample holds fewer than 700,000 distinct CDR3 sequences, 47% seen once. The sequencing input was blood. Source of these receptors: a man aged 80 or over in good health.

V gene TRBV4-3 combines with J gene TRBJ1-5; D is ambiguous. The CDR3 spans 14 residues. The germline gives CDR1 LGHNA, CDR2 YSLEER. Trimming took 1 base from V and 7 from J, leaving 11 bases between them. As DNA, the CDR3 is TGCGCCAGCAGCCAAGTTTCCGGGGAGCAGCCCCAGCATTTT. Protein product: CASSQVSGEQPQHF.

This clonotype was counted between two and nine times. V usage is TRBV12-3 or TRBV12-4 and J usage is TRBJ2-5, with 15 nucleotides matching TRBD2. V shed 6 bases, J shed 4 bases, and the junction held 12 bases outside the gene matches. The CDR3 is made up of 18 amino acids. The CDR3 spells CASSRTPGLAGGRETQYF. The CDR3 DNA is TGTGCCAGCAGCCGGACACCGGGACTAGCGGGAGGACGAGAGACCCAGTACTTC.

This sequence joins TRBV3-1 and TRBJ2-3; 12 nucleotides line up with TRBD2. V lost 4 bases to trimming and J lost 6 bases; unmatched junction nucleotides: 5. The CDR3 spans 15 residues. CDR1 LGHDT and CDR2 YNNKEL come from the germline V gene (reference sequence). The CDR3 nucleotides read TGTGCCAGCAGCCTCCGGACTAGCGGGGTCGATACGCAGTATTTT. Amino acids: CASSLRTSGVDTQYF.

J is TRBJ1-1 and V is TRBV21-1; the table assigns TRBD1, which was not confirmed against the DNA. TRBV21-1 constitutes a pseudogene. The CDR3 is 11 amino acids. The CDR3 sequence is CASIDSTEAFF. CDR3 in DNA: TGTGCCAGCATAGACAGCACTGAAGCTTTCTTT.

This clonotype has ten or more counts. Here the CDR3 reads CASSIEGYEQYF. The CDR3 region has the DNA TGTGCCAGCAGTATCGAGGGCTACGAGCAGTACTTC. This chain links TRBV6-6 with TRBJ2-7; D perhaps matches TRBD2 (5 bases). Trimming cost V 5 bases and J 3 bases, with 8 bases left between them. The germline V gene has CDR1 MNHNY and CDR2 SVGAGI (reference sequence). The CDR3 length is 12 residues.

J is TRBJ2-7 and V is TRBV6-2 or TRBV6-3; TRBD2 aligns across 11 bases. CDR1 is MNHEY and CDR2 is SVGEGT in the germline V gene. There are 17 residues in the CDR3. J was trimmed by 2 bases and V by 2 bases; bases with no gene match: 8. CDR3 region: CASSYELAGATTYEQYF. CDR3 bases: TGTGCCAGCAGTTACGAACTAGCGGGGGCGACAACCTACGAGCAGTACTTC.

This rearrangement joins TRBV5-1 to TRBJ2-6, with no clear D. V dropped 6 bases and J dropped 3 bases, with 13 bases sitting between them. The CDR3 totals 15 residues. CDR1 is SGHRS and CDR2 is YFSETQ in the germline V gene. The CDR3: CASTAPGLGANVLTF. CDR3 bases: TGCGCCAGCACGGCCCCCGGGCTTGGGGCCAACGTCCTGACTTTC.

Of note for this clonotype: It may be a read error: a sequence one base away is much more abundant. The CDR3: CTIGTGTGVYEQYF. The CDR3 region has the DNA TGTACCATTGGGACCGGGACAGGGGTATACGAGCAGTACTTC. The rearrangement joins TRBV10-3 to TRBJ2-4, with TRBD1 matching 10 bases. The J call is in doubt because the DNA end fits TRBJ2-7 better. The CDR3 consists of 14 residues. Germline lookup yields CDR1 ENHRY and CDR2 SYGVKD.

This clonotype is a singleton in its sample. The chain links TRBV6-2 or TRBV6-3 to TRBJ1-1; TRBD1 might be the D (5 bases). This CDR3 contains 14 residues. Germline V gene data show CDR1 as MNHEY and CDR2 as SVGEGT. Deletions cut 3 bases from V and 10 bases from J, with 18 bases between. The CDR3 reads CASSYSLLSTAAFF. The CDR3 DNA reads as TGTGCCAGCAGTTATTCGTTGCTATCGACAGCAGCTTTCTTT.